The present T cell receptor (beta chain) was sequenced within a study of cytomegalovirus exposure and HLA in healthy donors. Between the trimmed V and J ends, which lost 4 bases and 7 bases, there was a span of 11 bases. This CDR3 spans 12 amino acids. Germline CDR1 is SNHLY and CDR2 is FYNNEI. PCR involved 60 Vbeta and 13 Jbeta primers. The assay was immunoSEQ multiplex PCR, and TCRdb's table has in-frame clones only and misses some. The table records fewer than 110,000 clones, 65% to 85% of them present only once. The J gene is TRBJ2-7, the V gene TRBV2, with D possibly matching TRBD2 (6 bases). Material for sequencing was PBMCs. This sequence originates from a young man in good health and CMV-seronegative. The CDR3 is CASSVGGDEQYF. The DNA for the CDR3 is TGTGCCAGCAGTGTGGGCGGGGATGAGCAGTACTTC.